This T cell receptor beta chain is drawn from a study of cytomegalovirus exposure and HLA in healthy donors. A multiplex PCR was run with 60 Vbeta primers and 13 Jbeta primers. Using immunoSEQ multiplex PCR, the repertoire was profiled, and TCRdb retains in-frame clones only, with some absent. The sample holds more than 70,000 clones; roughly 67% are singletons and the top ten take 6% to 9.5%. The CDR3 is 14 residues long. V lost 1 base to trimming and J lost 6 bases, with 13 bases between them. Germline V gives CDR1 MNHEY, CDR2 SMNVEV (reference sequence). This receptor was obtained from a middle-aged man in good health and CMV-seropositive. The sequenced material came from PBMCs. J is TRBJ2-7 and V is TRBV27; D is undetermined. The CDR3 DNA sequence: TGTGCCAGCAGTTTATTGGCCCCCGAGGCCGAGCAGTACTTC. Amino acid sequence: CASSLLAPEAEQYF.